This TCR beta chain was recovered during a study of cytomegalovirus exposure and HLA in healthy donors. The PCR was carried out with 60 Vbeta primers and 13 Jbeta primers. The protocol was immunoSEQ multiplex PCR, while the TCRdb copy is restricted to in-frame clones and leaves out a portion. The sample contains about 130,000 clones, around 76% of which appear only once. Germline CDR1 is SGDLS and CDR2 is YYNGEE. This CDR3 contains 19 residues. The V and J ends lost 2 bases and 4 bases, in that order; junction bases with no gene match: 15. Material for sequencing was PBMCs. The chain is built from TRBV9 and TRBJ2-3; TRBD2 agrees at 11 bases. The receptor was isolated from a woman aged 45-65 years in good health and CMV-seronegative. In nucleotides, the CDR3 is TGTGCCAGCAGCGTGCGGACTAGCGGGCGTACGCTGGGTCCAGATACGCAGTATTTT. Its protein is CASSVRTSGRTLGPDTQYF.